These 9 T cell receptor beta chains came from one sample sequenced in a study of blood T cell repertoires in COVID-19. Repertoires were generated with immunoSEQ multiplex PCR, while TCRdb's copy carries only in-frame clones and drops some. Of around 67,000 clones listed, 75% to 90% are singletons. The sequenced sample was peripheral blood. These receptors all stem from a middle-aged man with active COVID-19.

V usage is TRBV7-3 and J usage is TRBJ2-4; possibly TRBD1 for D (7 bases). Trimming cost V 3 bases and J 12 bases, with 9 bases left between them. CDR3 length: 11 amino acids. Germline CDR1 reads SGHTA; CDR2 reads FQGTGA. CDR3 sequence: CASSFRGDQYF. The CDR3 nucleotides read TGTGCCAGCAGCTTCAGGGGGGATCAGTACTTC.

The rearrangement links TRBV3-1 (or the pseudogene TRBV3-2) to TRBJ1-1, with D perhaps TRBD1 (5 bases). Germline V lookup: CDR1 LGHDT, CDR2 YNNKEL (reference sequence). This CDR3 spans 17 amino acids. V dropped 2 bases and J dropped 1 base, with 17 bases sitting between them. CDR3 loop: CASSQISRGGANTEAFF. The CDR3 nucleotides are TGTGCCAGCAGCCAAATTTCTCGTGGTGGGGCGAACACTGAAGCTTTCTTT.

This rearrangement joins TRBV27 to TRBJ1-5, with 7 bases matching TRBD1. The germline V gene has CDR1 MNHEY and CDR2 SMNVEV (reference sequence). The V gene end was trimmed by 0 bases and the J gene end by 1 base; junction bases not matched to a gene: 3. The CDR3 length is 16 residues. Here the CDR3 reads CASSLSAGGSNQPQHF. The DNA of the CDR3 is TGTGCCAGCAGTTTATCGGCAGGGGGAAGCAATCAGCCCCAGCATTTT.

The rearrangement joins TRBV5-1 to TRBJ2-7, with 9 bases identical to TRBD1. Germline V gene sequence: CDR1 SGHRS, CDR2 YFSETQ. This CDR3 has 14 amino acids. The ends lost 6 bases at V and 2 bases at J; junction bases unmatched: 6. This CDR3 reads CASTPGTGTYEQYF. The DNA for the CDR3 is TGCGCCAGCACCCCGGGGACAGGGACCTACGAGCAGTACTTC.

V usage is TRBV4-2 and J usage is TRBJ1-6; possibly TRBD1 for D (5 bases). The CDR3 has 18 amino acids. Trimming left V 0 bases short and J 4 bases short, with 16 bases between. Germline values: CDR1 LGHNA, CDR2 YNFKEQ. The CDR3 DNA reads TGTGCCAGCAGCCAAGATGTAACAGGTACTCGGTATAATTCACCCCTCCACTTT. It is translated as CASSQDVTGTRYNSPLHF.

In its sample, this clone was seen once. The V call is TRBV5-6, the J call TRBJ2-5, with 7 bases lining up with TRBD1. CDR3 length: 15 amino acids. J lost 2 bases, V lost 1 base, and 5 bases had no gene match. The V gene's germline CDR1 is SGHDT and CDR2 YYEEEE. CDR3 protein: CASSLYDRVQETQYF. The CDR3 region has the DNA TGTGCCAGCAGCTTGTACGACAGGGTTCAAGAGACCCAGTACTTC.

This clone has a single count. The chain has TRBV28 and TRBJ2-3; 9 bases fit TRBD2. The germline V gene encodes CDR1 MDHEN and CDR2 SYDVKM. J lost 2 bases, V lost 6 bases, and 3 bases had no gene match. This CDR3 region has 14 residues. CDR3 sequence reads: CASRLAGPTDTQYF. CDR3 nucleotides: TGTGCCAGCAGGCTAGCGGGACCCACAGATACGCAGTATTTT.

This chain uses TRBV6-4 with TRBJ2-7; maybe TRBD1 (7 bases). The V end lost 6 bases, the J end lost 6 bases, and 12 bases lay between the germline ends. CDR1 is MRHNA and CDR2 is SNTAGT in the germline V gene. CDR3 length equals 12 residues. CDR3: CASRFQGGEQYF. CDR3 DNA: TGTGCCAGCAGATTCCAGGGGGGCGAGCAGTACTTC.

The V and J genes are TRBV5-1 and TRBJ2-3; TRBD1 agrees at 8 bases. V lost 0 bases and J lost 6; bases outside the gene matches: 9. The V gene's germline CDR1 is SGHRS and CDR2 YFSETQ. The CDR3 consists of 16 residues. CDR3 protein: CASSLVFQGAVDTQYF. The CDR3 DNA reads TGCGCCAGCAGCTTGGTCTTCCAGGGGGCTGTGGATACGCAGTATTTT.